The T cell receptor (beta chain) under discussion was sequenced for a study of blood T cells in healthy people across ages. Each donor's blood draw was around 9.1 milliliters of peripheral blood. Per individual sample, total RNA of at least 5.5 micrograms was extracted. Regarding the study as a whole: Donor CMV infection status was unknown, possibly confounding age-related changes in expanded clonotypes.

From germline, CDR1 is LGHNA and CDR2 YSLEER. V was pared by 0 bases and J by 3 bases, with 14 bases between. The length of the CDR3 is 17 residues. A sample-barcoded 5' primer and a J-beta primer mix were used in a second PCR of about 7 to 12 cycles. With 12 random nucleotides, a template-switch adaptor tagged each individual cDNA molecule. Each CDR3 protein gets one entry after TCRdb re-called the 5' RACE reads with MiXCR. The repertoire consists of some 730,000 distinct CDR3 sequences, with around a fifth occurring once and the leading ten covering approximately 20%. A word on this clonotype: The antigen is undetermined.

The V and J genes are TRBV4-3 and TRBJ1-4, with a weak D call TRBD1 (6 bases). The receptor comes from a man in his 70s in good health. What was sequenced was blood. The CDR3 reads CASSQDRAGGPNEKLFF. The CDR3 region has the DNA TGCGCCAGCAGCCAAGATAGGGCCGGGGGGCCTAATGAAAAACTGTTTTTT.